This T cell receptor (beta chain) appears in the sequencing data of a study of regulatory T cells in long-lasting Graves disease. Whole-study context: For a period under 3 months, newly diagnosed Graves' patients had taken antithyroid drugs.

This CDR3 spans 15 amino acids. Germline CDR1 is MGHRA and CDR2 is YSYEKL. V lost 1 base and J 1 base, leaving 10 bases between the germline ends. This clonotype has just a few counts. Library construction for TCR beta used iRepertoire HTBI primers and Arm-PCR of CDR3 regions. TCRdb recomputed calls from the multiplex PCR reads with MiXCR, one row per CDR3 protein. The table lists 620,000 or so distinct CDR3 sequences, around 17% of them singletons. The time point was: newly diagnosed GD, antithyroid drugs for less than 3 months. There was RNA extracted from PBMCs, and the TCR library was made from it. The sample was also linked to a second study, of T cells in Graves' hyperthyroidism and ophthalmopathy. Turning to that study: Graves' hyperthyroidism was deemed stable absent ophthalmopathy progression within 18 months. With the HTBI primer set, the TCR CDR3 went through a first round of RT-PCR. Ophthalmopathy stood apart from stable hyperthyroidism in a 13 V-J model.

Sequences were derived from peripheral blood mononuclear cells (PBMCs), sampled at new diagnosis, from a patient treated with antithyroid drugs. This chain links TRBV4-1 with TRBJ2-5, with a weak D call TRBD1 (7 bases). This TCR came from a woman aged 25 to 45 with Graves disease. The CDR3 loop reads CASSQARDSQETQYF. The CDR3 DNA follows: TGCGCCAGCAGCCAAGCGCGGGACAGCCAAGAGACCCAGTACTTC.